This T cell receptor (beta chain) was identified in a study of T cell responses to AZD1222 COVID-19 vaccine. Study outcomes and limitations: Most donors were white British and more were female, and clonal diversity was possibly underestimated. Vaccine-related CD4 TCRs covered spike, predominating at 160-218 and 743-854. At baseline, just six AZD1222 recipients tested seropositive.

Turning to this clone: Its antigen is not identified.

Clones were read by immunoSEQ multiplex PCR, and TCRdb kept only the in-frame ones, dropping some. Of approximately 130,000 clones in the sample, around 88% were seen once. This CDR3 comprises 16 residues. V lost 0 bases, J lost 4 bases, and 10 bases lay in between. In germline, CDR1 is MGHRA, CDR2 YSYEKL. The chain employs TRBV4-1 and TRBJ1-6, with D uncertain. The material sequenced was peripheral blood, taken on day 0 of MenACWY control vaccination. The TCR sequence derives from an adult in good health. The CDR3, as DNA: TGCGCCAGCAGCCAAGATTATGGAGAGTATAATTCACCCCTCCACTTT. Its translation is CASSQDYGEYNSPLHF.